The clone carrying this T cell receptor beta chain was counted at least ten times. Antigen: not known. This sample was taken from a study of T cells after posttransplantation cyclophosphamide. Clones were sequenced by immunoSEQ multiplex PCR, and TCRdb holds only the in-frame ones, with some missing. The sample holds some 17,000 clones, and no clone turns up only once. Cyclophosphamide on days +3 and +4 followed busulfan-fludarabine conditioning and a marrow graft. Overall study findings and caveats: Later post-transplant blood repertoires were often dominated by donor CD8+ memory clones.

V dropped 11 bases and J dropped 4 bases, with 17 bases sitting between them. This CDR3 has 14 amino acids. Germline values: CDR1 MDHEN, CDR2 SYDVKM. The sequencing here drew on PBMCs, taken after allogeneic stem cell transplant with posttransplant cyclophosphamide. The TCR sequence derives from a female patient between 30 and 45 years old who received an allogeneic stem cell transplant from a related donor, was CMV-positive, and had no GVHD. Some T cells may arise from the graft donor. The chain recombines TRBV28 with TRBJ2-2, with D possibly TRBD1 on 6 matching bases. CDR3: CAASIQGVTGELFF. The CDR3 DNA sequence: TGTGCCGCCAGCATACAGGGAGTCACCGGGGAGCTGTTTTTT.